The T cell receptor beta chain described here comes from a study of blood T cell repertoires in COVID-19 (dated by TCRdb to about 2020). Regarding the study in general: Samples covering the acute and convalescent phases of COVID-19 were provided by collaborators in the United States, Italy and Spain. The prospective study material was composed of cDNA or gDNA derived from T cells, B-cell-depleted T cells, or PBMCs. Deeply sampled blood TCRbeta repertoires from subjects exposed to, actively infected with, or recovered from COVID-19 were included in the dataset. A freely available public database, intended as a resource for researchers studying the immune response to SARS-CoV-2, is where the repertoires were released. The samples were drawn from the first 160 participants of the ongoing ImmuneRACE study and from about 1,200 subjects provided by 6 global collaborators. Nearly every sample came with metadata listing a de-identified subject ID, COVID-19 status, age in years and sex. HLA class I and class II types, where available, came from metadata supplied by the sample provider rather than from assay-based typing.

On this clone: Its cognate antigen has yet to be identified. The sample holds no much larger clone one base away, and base qualities are not on file.

Beyond this particular receptor, the publication reports: Clinical and demographic metadata were provided uncurated, with the amount varying by source and participant.

The collaborating institutions used their own protocols to collect whole blood in K2EDTA tubes. For TCRbeta analysis, collaborator samples were shipped as frozen whole blood, as isolated PBMCs, or as DNA extracted from either sample type. The immunoSEQ Assay, a bias-controlled multiplex PCR, was used to amplify TCRbeta CDR3 regions from genomic DNA. As for how the authors treated the data: The number of nucleated cells in each sample was estimated from the amplification of reference gene primers within the assay. To quantify the absolute abundance of each unique TCRbeta CDR3 rearrangement, sequence reads were collapsed and filtered. For each sample, productive Simpson clonality was calculated as the square root of Simpson's diversity index over productive rearrangements. TCRdb mirrors the immuneACCESS table, restricted to in-frame sequences. Some clones are absent from its copies; in checked studies, under half trace to an unresolved V gene, and the reason for the others is unknown. The DNA was the basis for D and trimming; V, J and clone size are from that table. Here the sample has around 380,000 clones; roughly 80% occur a single time. Under 1.2% of the sample goes to the ten largest clones.

A distance of 9 bases separates the germline ends of V and J, which lose 3 bases and 0 bases respectively. Including the terminal cysteine and phenylalanine, the CDR3 comprises 15 residues. The DNA shown is the 45-base CDR3, in frame from base 1. CDR1 and CDR2, looked up from the germline V gene, are SGHVS and FQNEAQ. The sample taken for sequencing was peripheral blood. This receptor chain uses TRBV7-8 and TRBJ1-5; TRBD1 could be the D gene, as 5 bases match. This TCR came from a human donor with acute or convalescent COVID-19. The donor label of this sample is uncertain. The CDR3 protein is CASSLTAPSNQPQHF. The sequenced DNA: TGTGCCAGCAGCTTGACAGCCCCTAGCAATCAGCCCCAGCATTTT.